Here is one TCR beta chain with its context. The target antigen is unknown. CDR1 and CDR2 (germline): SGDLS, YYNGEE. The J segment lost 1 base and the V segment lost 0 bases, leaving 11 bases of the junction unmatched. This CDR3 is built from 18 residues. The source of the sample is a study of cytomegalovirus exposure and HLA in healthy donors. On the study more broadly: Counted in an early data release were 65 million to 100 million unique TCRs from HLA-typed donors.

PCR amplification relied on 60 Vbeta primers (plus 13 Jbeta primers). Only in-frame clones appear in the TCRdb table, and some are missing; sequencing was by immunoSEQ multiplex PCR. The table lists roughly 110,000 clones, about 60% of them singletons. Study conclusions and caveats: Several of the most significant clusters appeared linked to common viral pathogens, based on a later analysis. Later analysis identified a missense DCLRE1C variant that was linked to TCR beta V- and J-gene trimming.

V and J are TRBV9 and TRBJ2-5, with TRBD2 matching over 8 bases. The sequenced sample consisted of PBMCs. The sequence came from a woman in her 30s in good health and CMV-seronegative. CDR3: CASSVAGGAGDVQETQYF. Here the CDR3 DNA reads TGTGCCAGCAGCGTAGCAGGTGGAGCGGGAGACGTCCAAGAGACCCAGTACTTC. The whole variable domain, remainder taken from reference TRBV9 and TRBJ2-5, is DSGVTQTPKHLITATGQRVTLRCSPRSGDLSVYWYQQSLDQGLQFLIQYYNGEERAKGNILERFSAQQFPDLHSELNLSSLELGDSALYFCASSVAGGAGDVQETQYFGPGTRLLVL.